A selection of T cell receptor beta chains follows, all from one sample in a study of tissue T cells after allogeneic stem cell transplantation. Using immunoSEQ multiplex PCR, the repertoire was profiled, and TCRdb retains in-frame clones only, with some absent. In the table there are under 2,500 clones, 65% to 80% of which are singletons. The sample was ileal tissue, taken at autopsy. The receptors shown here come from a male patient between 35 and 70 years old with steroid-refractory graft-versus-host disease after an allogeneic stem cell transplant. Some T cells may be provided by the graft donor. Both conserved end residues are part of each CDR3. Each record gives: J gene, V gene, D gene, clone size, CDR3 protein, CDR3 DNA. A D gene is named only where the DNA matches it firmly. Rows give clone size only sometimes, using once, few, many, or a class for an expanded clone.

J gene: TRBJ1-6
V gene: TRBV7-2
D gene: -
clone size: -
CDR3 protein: CASSLEVGSYNSPLHF
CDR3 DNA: TGTGCCAGCAGCTTAGAAGTAGGTTCCTATAATTCACCCCTCCACTTT

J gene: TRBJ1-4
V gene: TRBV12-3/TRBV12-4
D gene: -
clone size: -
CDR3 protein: CASRGFNEKLFF
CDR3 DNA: TGTGCCAGCAGGGGGTTCAATGAAAAACTGTTTTTT

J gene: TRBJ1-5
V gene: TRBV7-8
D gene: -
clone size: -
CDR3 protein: CASSLGASNQPQHF
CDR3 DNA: TGTGCCAGCAGCTTAGGGGCCAGCAATCAGCCCCAGCATTTT

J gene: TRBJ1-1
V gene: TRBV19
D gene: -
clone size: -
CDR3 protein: CASSIAVYAEAFF
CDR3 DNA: TGTGCCAGTAGTATTGCCGTCTACGCTGAAGCTTTCTTT

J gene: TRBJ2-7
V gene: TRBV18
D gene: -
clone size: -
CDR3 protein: CASSPPAGAAYEQYF
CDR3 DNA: TGTGCCAGCTCACCACCGGCAGGGGCCGCCTACGAGCAGTACTTC

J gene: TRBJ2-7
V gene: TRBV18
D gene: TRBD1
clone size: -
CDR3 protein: CASSPTGDRGGEQYF
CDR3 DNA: TGTGCCAGCTCACCCACCGGGGACAGGGGTGGAGAGCAGTACTTC

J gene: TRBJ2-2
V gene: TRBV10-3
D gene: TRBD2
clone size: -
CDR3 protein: CAIRTSGGTNTGELFF
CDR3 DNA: TGTGCCATCAGGACTAGCGGGGGGACCAACACCGGGGAGCTGTTTTTT

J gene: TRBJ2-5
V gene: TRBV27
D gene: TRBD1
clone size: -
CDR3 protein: CASTAVGRGRETQYF
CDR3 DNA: TGTGCCAGCACCGCCGTAGGCAGGGGGCGTGAGACCCAGTACTTC

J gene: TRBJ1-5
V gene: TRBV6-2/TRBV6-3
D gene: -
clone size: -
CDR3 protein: CASSYAQVTGNQPQHF
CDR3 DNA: TGTGCCAGCAGTTACGCGCAGGTAACAGGCAATCAGCCCCAGCATTTT

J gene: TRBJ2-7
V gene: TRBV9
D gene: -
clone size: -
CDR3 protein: CASSVGGESSYEQYF
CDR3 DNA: TGTGCCAGCAGCGTAGGGGGGGAAAGCTCCTACGAGCAGTACTTC

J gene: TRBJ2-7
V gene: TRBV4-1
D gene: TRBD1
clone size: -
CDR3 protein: CASSQDRTGVGEQYF
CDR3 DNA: TGCGCCAGCAGCCAAGATAGGACAGGGGTTGGCGAGCAGTACTTC

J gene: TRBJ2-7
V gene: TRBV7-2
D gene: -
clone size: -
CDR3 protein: CASSLAGLIDYEQYF
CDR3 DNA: TGTGCCAGCAGCTTAGCGGGACTGATTGACTACGAGCAGTACTTC

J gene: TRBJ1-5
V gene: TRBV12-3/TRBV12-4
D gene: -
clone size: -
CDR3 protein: CASSARGGQPQHF
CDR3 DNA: TGTGCCAGCAGTGCCAGGGGTGGACAGCCCCAGCATTTT

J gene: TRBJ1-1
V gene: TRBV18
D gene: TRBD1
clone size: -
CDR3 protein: CASSPLADRGQTEAFF
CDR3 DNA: TGTGCCAGCTCACCACTGGCGGACAGGGGGCAAACTGAAGCTTTCTTT

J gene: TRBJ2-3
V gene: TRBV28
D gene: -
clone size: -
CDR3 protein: CASRTRWGSPSGGTDTQYF
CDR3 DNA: TGTGCCAGCAGAACCAGGTGGGGGAGCCCCTCGGGGGGCACAGATACGCAGTATTTT

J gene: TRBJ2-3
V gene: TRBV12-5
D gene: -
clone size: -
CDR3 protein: CASGLVLVQVSTDTQYF
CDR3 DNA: TGTGCTAGTGGTTTGGTACTGGTCCAGGTTAGCACAGATACGCAGTATTTT

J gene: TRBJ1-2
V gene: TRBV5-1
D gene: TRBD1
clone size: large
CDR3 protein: CASSSTGGGNYGYTF
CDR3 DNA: TGCGCCAGCAGCTCTACAGGGGGCGGCAACTATGGCTACACCTTC

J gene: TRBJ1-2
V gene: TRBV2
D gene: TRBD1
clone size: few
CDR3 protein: CATLYQGEYGYTF
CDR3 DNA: TGTGCCACCTTATACCAGGGGGAGTATGGCTACACCTTC

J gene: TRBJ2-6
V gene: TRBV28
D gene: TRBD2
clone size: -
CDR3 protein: CASSLFLTSGGSSSGANVLTF
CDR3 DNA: TGTGCCAGCAGTTTATTTTTGACTAGCGGGGGGTCAAGCTCTGGGGCCAACGTCCTGACTTTC

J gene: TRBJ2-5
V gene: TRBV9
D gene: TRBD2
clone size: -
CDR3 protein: CASSTSIGEGGETQYF
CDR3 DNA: TGTGCCAGCAGCACATCCATCGGGGAGGGTGGAGAGACCCAGTACTTC

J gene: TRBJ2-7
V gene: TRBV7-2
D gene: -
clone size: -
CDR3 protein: CASSLARWNEQYF
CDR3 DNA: TGTGCCAGCAGCTTAGCGAGGTGGAACGAGCAGTACTTC

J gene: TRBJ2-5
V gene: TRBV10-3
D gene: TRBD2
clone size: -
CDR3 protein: CATRTSGGAKRFETQYF
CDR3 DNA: TGTGCCACCCGGACTAGCGGGGGGGCCAAGAGATTCGAGACCCAGTACTTC

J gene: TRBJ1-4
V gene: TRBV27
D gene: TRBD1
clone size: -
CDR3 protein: CASSGQGREKLFF
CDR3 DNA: TGTGCCAGCAGTGGACAGGGACGAGAAAAACTGTTTTTT

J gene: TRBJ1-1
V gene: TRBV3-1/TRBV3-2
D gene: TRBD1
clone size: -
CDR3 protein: CASSQEGTGGREAFF
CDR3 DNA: TGTGCCAGCAGCCAAGAGGGGACAGGGGGCCGAGAAGCTTTCTTT

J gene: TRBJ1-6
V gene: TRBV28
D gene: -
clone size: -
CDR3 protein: CASSPDRRPHNSPLHF
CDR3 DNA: TGTGCCAGCAGCCCTGACAGGAGGCCTCATAATTCACCCCTCCACTTT

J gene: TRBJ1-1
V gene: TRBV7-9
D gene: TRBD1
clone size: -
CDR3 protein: CASSDTGGLDGAFF
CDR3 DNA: TGTGCCAGCAGCGATACAGGGGGGTTGGATGGAGCTTTCTTT

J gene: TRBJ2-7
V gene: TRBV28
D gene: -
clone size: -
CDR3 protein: CASSSIYEQYF
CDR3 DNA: TGTGCCAGCAGTTCAATCTACGAGCAGTACTTC

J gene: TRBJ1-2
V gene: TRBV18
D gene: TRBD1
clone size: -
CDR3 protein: CASSPGQVEQDGYTF
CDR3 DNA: TGTGCCAGCTCACCGGGACAGGTCGAGCAAGATGGCTACACCTTC

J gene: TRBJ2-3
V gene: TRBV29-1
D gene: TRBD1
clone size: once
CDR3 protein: CSVEEGGGTDTQYF
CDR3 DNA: TGCAGCGTTGAAGAAGGGGGCGGCACAGATACGCAGTATTTT

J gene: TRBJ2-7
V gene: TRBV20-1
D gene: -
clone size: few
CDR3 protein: CSARPDRPLYF
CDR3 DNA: TGCAGTGCTAGACCCGACAGGCCCCTGTACTTC

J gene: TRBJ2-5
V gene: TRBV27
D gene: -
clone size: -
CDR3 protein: CASSQQGSETQYF
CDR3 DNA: TGTGCCAGCAGTCAGCAGGGGTCGGAGACCCAGTACTTC

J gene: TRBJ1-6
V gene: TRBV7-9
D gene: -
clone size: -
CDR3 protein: CASSLAPGGNNSPLHF
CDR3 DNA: TGTGCCAGCAGCTTAGCGCCGGGAGGGAATAATTCACCCCTCCACTTT

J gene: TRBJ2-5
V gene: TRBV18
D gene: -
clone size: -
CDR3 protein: CASSPRQVQETQYF
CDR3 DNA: TGTGCCAGCTCACCTCGTCAGGTCCAAGAGACCCAGTACTTC

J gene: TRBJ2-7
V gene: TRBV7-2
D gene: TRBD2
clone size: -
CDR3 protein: CASSLEYSSGGPGYEQYF
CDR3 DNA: TGTGCCAGCAGCTTAGAATACTCTAGCGGGGGGCCGGGCTACGAGCAGTACTTC

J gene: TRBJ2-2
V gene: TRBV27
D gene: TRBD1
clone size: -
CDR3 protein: CASKGQGWTGELFF
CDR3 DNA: TGTGCCAGCAAGGGACAGGGTTGGACCGGGGAGCTGTTTTTT

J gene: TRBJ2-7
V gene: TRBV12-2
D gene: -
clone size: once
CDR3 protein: CASRLIPRGRRPSSYEQYF
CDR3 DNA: TGTGCAAGTCGCCTAATCCCCCGGGGACGCCGACCATCCTCATACGAGCAGTACTTC

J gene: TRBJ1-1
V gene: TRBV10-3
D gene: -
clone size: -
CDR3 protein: CAIKGELNTEAFF
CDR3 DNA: TGTGCCATCAAAGGGGAGCTTAACACTGAAGCTTTCTTT

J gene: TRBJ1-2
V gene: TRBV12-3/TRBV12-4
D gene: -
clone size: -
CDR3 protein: CASRMYYGYTF
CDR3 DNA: TGTGCCAGCAGGATGTATTACGGCTACACCTTC

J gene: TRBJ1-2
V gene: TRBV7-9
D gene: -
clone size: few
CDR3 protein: CASSLRAYDGYTF
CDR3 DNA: TGTGCCAGCAGCTTACGGGCTTACGATGGCTACACCTTC

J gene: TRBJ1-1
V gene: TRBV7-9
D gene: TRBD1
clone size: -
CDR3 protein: CASSLNGGQGNAFF
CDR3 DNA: TGTGCCAGCAGCTTAAATGGGGGACAGGGGAATGCTTTCTTT

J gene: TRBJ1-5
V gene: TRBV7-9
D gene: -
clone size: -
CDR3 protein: CASSQGESSNQPQHF
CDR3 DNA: TGTGCCAGCAGTCAAGGGGAGTCGAGCAATCAGCCCCAGCATTTT

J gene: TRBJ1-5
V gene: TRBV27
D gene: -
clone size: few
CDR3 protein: CASSLSGGRGQPQHF
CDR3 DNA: TGTGCCAGCAGTTTATCGGGGGGGCGAGGTCAGCCCCAGCATTTT

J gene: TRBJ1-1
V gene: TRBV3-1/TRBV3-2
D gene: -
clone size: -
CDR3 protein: CASSHHSLGGRNTEAFF
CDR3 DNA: TGTGCCAGCAGCCATCATTCCCTGGGGGGGCGGAACACTGAAGCTTTCTTT

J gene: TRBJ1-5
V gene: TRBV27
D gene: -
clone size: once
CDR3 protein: CASSGEVNQPQHF
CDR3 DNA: TGTGCCAGCAGTGGGGAAGTGAATCAGCCCCAGCATTTT

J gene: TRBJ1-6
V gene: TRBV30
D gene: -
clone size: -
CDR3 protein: CATLEVVGSPLHF
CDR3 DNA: TGTGCCACCTTAGAGGTTGTCGGTTCACCCCTCCACTTT

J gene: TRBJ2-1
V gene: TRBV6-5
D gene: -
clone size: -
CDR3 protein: CASIPPGLANEQFF
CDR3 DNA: TGTGCCAGCATTCCACCGGGCCTCGCCAATGAGCAGTTCTTC

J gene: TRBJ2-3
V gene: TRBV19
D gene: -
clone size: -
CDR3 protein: CASSIEHSSTDTQYF
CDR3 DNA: TGTGCCAGTAGTATAGAGCACAGTTCCACAGATACGCAGTATTTT

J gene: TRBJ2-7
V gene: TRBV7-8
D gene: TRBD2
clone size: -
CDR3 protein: CASSFPSGGVSYEQYF
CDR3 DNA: TGTGCCAGCAGCTTCCCTAGCGGGGGGGTCTCCTACGAGCAGTACTTC

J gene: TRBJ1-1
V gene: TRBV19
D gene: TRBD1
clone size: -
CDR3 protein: CASSADRGTEAFF
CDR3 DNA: TGTGCCAGTAGCGCTGACAGGGGCACTGAAGCTTTCTTT

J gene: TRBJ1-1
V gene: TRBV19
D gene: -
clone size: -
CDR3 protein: CASSIGGGDNTEAFF
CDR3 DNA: TGTGCCAGTAGTATCGGGGGGGGAGACAACACTGAAGCTTTCTTT

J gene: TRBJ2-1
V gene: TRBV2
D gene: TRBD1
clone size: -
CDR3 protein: CASSRTGAQANEQFF
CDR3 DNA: TGTGCCAGCAGCCGAACAGGGGCTCAGGCCAATGAGCAGTTCTTC

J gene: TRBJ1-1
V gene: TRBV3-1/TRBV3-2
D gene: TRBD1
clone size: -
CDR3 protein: CASSQEGTGGREAFF
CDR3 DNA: TGTGCCAGCAGCCAAGAGGGGACAGGTGGCCGAGAAGCTTTCTTT

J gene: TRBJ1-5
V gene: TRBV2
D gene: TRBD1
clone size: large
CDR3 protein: CASSESDVPRGKYYQPQHF
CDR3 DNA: TGTGCCAGCAGTGAATCCGACGTCCCCAGGGGGAAGTACTACCAGCCCCAGCATTTT

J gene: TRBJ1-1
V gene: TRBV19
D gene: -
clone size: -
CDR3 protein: CASSIAANEWGTTEAFF
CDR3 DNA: TGTGCCAGTAGTATAGCAGCTAATGAGTGGGGGACCACTGAAGCTTTCTTT

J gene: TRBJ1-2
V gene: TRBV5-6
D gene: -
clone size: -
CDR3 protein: CASSPLAGAADGYTF
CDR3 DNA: TGTGCCAGCAGCCCCCTGGCAGGGGCCGCGGATGGCTACACCTTC

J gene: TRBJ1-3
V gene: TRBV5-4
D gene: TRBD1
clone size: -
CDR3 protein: CASSLMGTGRNTIYF
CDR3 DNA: TGTGCCAGCAGCTTGATGGGGACAGGGAGGAACACCATATATTTT

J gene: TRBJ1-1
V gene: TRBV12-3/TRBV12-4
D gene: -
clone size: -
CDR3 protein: CASSLEMNTEAFF
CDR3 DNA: TGTGCCAGCAGCTTGGAGATGAACACTGAAGCTTTCTTT

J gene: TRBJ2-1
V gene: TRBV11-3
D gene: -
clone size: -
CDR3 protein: CASSLDRGNNEQFF
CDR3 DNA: TGTGCCAGCAGCTTAGACAGGGGTAACAATGAGCAGTTCTTC

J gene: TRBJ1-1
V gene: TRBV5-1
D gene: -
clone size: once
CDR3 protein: CASRDRNTEAFF
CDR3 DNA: TGCGCCAGCAGGGACAGGAACACTGAAGCTTTCTTT

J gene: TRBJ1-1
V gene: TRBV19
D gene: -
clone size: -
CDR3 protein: CASRGLRLGPQNTEAFF
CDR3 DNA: TGTGCCAGTAGGGGACTAAGGTTGGGCCCGCAGAACACTGAAGCTTTCTTT